Below are 22 T cell receptor beta chains sequenced from a single sample in a study of T-cell reconstitution after alpha-beta-depleted transplantation in children (TCRdb year 2016). Library generation was performed with PCR. The sequencer was an Illumina HiSeq 2500. TCR library preparation used molecular barcoding, with unique molecular identifiers applied to normalize quantification of the TCRbeta repertoire. The raw public reads went through TCRdb reprocessing: fastp at Q25, MiXCR clone calling, in-frame beta chains kept. All rows with the same CDR3 protein become a single entry with the most common DNA and genes. Counted in this sample were 100,000 to 150,000 distinct CDR3 sequences; around 23% of them appeared once. 10% of the sample comes from the top ten. This sample's treatment or condition label indicates: allogeneic hematopoietic cell transplantation with graft depleted of TCRalphabeta T cells and CD19 B cells.

Sequencing used PBMCs, mostly from graft donor cells, obtained 180 days after TCRalphabeta/CD19-depleted stem cell transplant. These receptor sequences come from a male patient aged 2-10 years who had a stem cell transplant for chronic granulomatous disease, so the T cells may come from the graft donor.

There are many counts of this clonotype. This sequence joins TRBV29-1 and TRBJ2-3; a weak D match, TRBD2 (7 bases). There are 15 residues in the CDR3. Germline V gives CDR1 SQVTM, CDR2 ANQGSEA. V shed 7 bases and J shed 0 bases, with 17 bases lying between them. The CDR3 sequence is CSGGGGGKSTDTQYF. CDR3 nucleotides: TGCAGCGGGGGGGGCGGCGGGAAAAGCACAGATACGCAGTATTTT.

This clonotype appeared once. The chain links TRBV12-3 or TRBV12-4 to TRBJ1-1; no reliable D call. CDR3 length equals 13 residues. Trimming pared 6 bases from V and 5 bases from J, leaving 13 bases between. In nucleotides, the CDR3 is TGTGCCAGCAGATCCTCCGGGAAGACTGAAGCTTTCTTT. Translation gives CASRSSGKTEAFF.

The J gene is TRBJ2-1, the V gene TRBV7-3; TRBD2 agrees at 8 bases. Germline V gives CDR1 SGHTA, CDR2 FQGTGA. The length of the CDR3 is 15 residues. V trimming: 4 bases; J trimming: 6 bases; junction bases outside the gene matches: 8. CDR3 coding DNA: TGTGCCAGCAGCTCCCTTGCGGGAGGACCCAATGAGCAGTTCTTC. The encoded protein is CASSSLAGGPNEQFF.

The V call is TRBV5-1, the J call TRBJ2-1; 7 bases agree with TRBD2. The CDR3 length is 16 residues. Germline CDR1 reads SGHRS; CDR2 reads YFSETQ. J was trimmed by 0 bases and V by 4 bases; bases with no gene match: 7. In DNA form, the CDR3 reads TGCGCCAGCAGCGACGGGGGAGGGCCCTCCTACAATGAGCAGTTCTTC. It codes for CASSDGGGPSYNEQFF. Using reference TRBV5-1 and TRBJ2-1 for the parts outside the CDR3, the full variable domain is KAGVTQTPRYLIKTRGQQVTLSCSPISGHRSVSWYQQTPGQGLQFLFEYFSETQRNKGNFPGRFSGRQFSNSRSEMNVSTLELGDSALYLCASSDGGGPSYNEQFFGPGTRLTVL.

This clonotype was found a few times. The chain recombines TRBV20-1 with TRBJ2-3; D is perhaps TRBD1 or TRBD2 (5 bases each). Germline CDR1 is DFQATT and CDR2 is SNEGSKA (reference sequence). Deletions cut 6 bases from V and 5 bases from J, with 21 bases between. The CDR3 loop spans 15 amino acids. In DNA form, the CDR3 reads TGCAGTGCCAAGTTGGGGGAGTCAAGGGGAGATACGCAGTATTTT. Protein: CSAKLGESRGDTQYF.

The chain employs TRBV12-3 or TRBV12-4 and TRBJ1-1; D gene unclear. The ends were cut back, 0 bases at V and 0 bases at J, with 11 bases in the middle. This CDR3 is built from 16 residues. CDR3 loop: CASSLAAASMNTEAFF. The CDR3 DNA follows: TGTGCCAGCAGTTTAGCGGCAGCGAGTATGAACACTGAAGCTTTCTTT.

This clonotype appeared a few times. The genes are TRBV29-1 and TRBJ2-1; D not resolved. The CDR3 runs 14 residues. Germline CDR1 is SQVTM and CDR2 is ANQGSEA. V lost 2 bases and J 0 bases, leaving 8 bases between the germline ends. The CDR3 sequence is CSVEQPSSYNEQFF. For the CDR3, the DNA is TGCAGCGTTGAACAACCCAGCTCCTACAATGAGCAGTTCTTC.

This clonotype was counted a few times. The V and J genes are TRBV5-5 and TRBJ2-1; no definite D call. The germline V and J ends were trimmed by 4 bases and 6 bases, with 11 bases remaining between them. Germline loops: CDR1 SGHKS, CDR2 YYEKEE (reference sequence). This CDR3 spans 13 amino acids. The CDR3 DNA is TGTGCCAGCAGCCCGACTCCCGCCAATGAGCAGTTCTTC. This encodes CASSPTPANEQFF.

The chain has TRBV20-1 and TRBJ1-1; the D gene is possibly TRBD1 (6 bases). The CDR3 is made up of 12 amino acids. The V end lost 5 bases, the J end lost 5 bases, and 12 bases lay between the germline ends. The V gene's germline CDR1 is DFQATT and CDR2 SNEGSKA (reference sequence). The CDR3 here is CSAATGVTEAFF. As DNA, the CDR3 is TGCAGTGCTGCGACAGGAGTAACTGAAGCTTTCTTT.

The sample holds a few counts of this clonotype. The chain carries TRBV12-3 or TRBV12-4 and TRBJ1-5; 8 bases line up with TRBD1. J was trimmed by 4 bases and V by 4 bases; bases with no gene match: 0. The CDR3 contains 13 residues. This CDR3 is CASSWTGNQPQHF. DNA for the CDR3: TGTGCCAGCAGTTGGACAGGGAATCAGCCCCAGCATTTT.

This clonotype was seen ten or more times. This chain joins TRBV12-3 or TRBV12-4 and TRBJ1-1; no firm D call. V was shortened by 6 bases and J by 5 bases, with 16 bases between the two germline ends. This CDR3 region has 14 residues. DNA for the CDR3: TGTGCCAGCAGCCCTCTCTGGGGTCGTACTGAAGCTTTCTTT. Protein: CASSPLWGRTEAFF.

The chain recombines TRBV20-1 with TRBJ1-5; unclear D gene. Germline lookup yields CDR1 DFQATT and CDR2 SNEGSKA (reference sequence). The V end lost 6 bases, the J end lost 1 base, and 7 bases lay between the germline ends. There are 12 residues in the CDR3. CDR3 protein: CSAKQSNQPQHF. The CDR3 region has the DNA TGCAGTGCCAAACAGAGCAATCAGCCCCAGCATTTT.

This clonotype was detected ten times or more. At one end the junction does not follow the germline gene, possibly because of a read error. The rearrangement links TRBV5-1 to TRBJ2-7; 10 bases align to TRBD1. CDR1 is SGHRS, CDR2 YFSETQ, per germline. The CDR3 sequence is 14 residues long. For the CDR3, the DNA is TGTGCCAGCAGCTTAGGGACAGGGGCCTACGAGCAGTACTTC. Protein sequence: CASSLGTGAYEQYF.

This clonotype was counted ten times or more. The gene calls are TRBV29-1 and TRBJ2-5; the D is unclear. The CDR3 runs 11 residues. Trimming stripped 6 bases from V and 4 bases from J, with 9 bases between. Looked up from germline, CDR1 is SQVTM and CDR2 is ANQGSEA. The CDR3 protein is CSVPKGETQYF. The CDR3 coding sequence is TGCAGCGTCCCGAAGGGAGAGACCCAGTACTTC. Full variable domain (outside the CDR3, taken from reference TRBV29-1 and TRBJ2-5): SAVISQKPSRDICQRGTSLTIQCQVDSQVTMMFWYRQQPGQSLTLIATANQGSEATYESGFVIDKFPISRPNLTFSTLTVSNMSPEDSSIYLCSVPKGETQYFGPGTRLLVL.

Regarding this clonotype: At one end, the junction sequence differs from germline, possibly due to a read error. The chain links TRBV12-3 or TRBV12-4 to TRBJ2-2; possibly TRBD2 for D (6 bases). This CDR3 has 15 residues. The DNA of the CDR3 is TGTGCCAGCAGCGGGACTCCAACTAACACCGGGGAGCTGATTTTT. This gives the protein CASSGTPTNTGELIF.

This clonotype was detected only a few times. The chain carries TRBV12-3 or TRBV12-4 and TRBJ1-5, with D tentatively TRBD1 (5 bases). Trimming pared 2 bases from V and 2 bases from J, leaving 10 bases between. The CDR3 loop spans 15 amino acids. In DNA form, the CDR3 reads TGTGCCAGCAGTTTATGGGGGGGTGGCAATCAGCCCCAGCATTTT. It translates to CASSLWGGGNQPQHF.

Only a few counts were recorded for this clonotype. The chain carries TRBV5-5 and TRBJ2-3; D not certain. The CDR3 length is 13 residues. The V gene lost 0 bases and the J gene lost 1 base, with 3 bases spanning the gap. Germline CDR1 reads SGHKS; CDR2 reads YYEKEE (reference sequence). The CDR3 is CASSLVGTDTQYF. The CDR3 nucleotides read TGTGCCAGCAGCTTGGTGGGCACAGATACGCAGTATTTT.

The gene calls are TRBV7-9 and TRBJ1-2; TRBD1 might be the D (5 bases). The CDR3 runs to 17 residues. Germline lookup yields CDR1 SEHNR and CDR2 FQNEAQ (reference sequence). V lost 5 bases to trimming and J lost 3 bases, with 22 bases between them. The CDR3 DNA reads TGTGCCAGCAGCCTCGGGATAACGACGACAGACCACTATGGCTACACCTTC. Its translation: CASSLGITTTDHYGYTF.

This chain links TRBV12-3 or TRBV12-4 with TRBJ2-7, with 7 positions matching TRBD1. V shed 6 bases, J shed 5 bases, and the junction held 10 bases outside the gene matches. The CDR3 contains 14 residues. This chain's CDR3 is CASRSRQGSHEQYF. The CDR3 DNA reads TGTGCCAGCAGGTCTAGACAGGGATCCCACGAGCAGTACTTC.

The V call is TRBV7-2, the J call TRBJ2-1; 10 bases are shared with TRBD2. Trimming took 1 base from V and 1 from J; bases not matched to a gene: 4. The V gene's germline CDR1 is SGHTA and CDR2 FQGNSA. CDR3 length: 17 amino acids. The CDR3 DNA is TGTGCCAGCAGCTTAGGGAGAGCGGGGGGGTCCTACAATGAGCAGTTCTTC. It yields the protein CASSLGRAGGSYNEQFF.

This clonotype was detected only a few times. The rearrangement uses TRBV28 and TRBJ2-1, with 9 bases aligning to TRBD2. Per germline, CDR1 MDHEN and CDR2 SYDVKM. Trimming took 6 bases from V and 2 from J; bases not matched to a gene: 5. This CDR3 is 15 amino acids long. This chain's CDR3 is CASRVAGVPYNEQFF. The CDR3 DNA follows: TGTGCCAGCAGGGTAGCGGGAGTGCCCTACAATGAGCAGTTCTTC.

This clonotype occurred once. This chain connects TRBV12-3 or TRBV12-4 to TRBJ2-1, with D unclear. V lost 1 base and J lost 8, with 6 bases in between. The CDR3 has 12 amino acids. CDR3: CASSLVVHEQFF. The CDR3 DNA sequence: TGTGCCAGCAGTTTAGTGGTCCATGAGCAGTTCTTC.